The 19 T cell receptor beta chains below all came from one sample that was sequenced in a study of naive and memory T cell subsets. General study results and limits: Possibly reflecting memory cells re-expressing CD45RA, a few larger clonotypes occurred in naive repertoires, especially CD8.

Antigens of these TCRs are unknown. An equimolar mix of two oligonucleotides served as the beta constant-region primer for TRBC1 and TRBC2. Nested alpha and beta constant-region primers with the SP2 primer drove four PCR rounds on ligated cDNA. MiXCR, applied by TCRdb to the UMI-ligation and nested PCR reads, yields one record per CDR3 protein. Among under 150,000 distinct CDR3 sequences listed, 15% to 25% were seen once. The specimen was naive CD8+ T cells from blood. These receptors all stem from a human donor in good health.

This clonotype was seen once. The V and J genes are TRBV7-2 and TRBJ2-5, with D unresolved. From germline, CDR1 is SGHTA and CDR2 FQGNSA. The ends were cut back, 1 base at V and 2 bases at J, with 8 bases in the middle. This CDR3 spans 14 amino acids. In DNA form, the CDR3 reads TGTGCCAGCAGCTTAGAACAGTTACAAGAGACCCAGTACTTC. Translation gives CASSLEQLQETQYF.

V and J are TRBV4-1 and TRBJ1-1; possibly TRBD1 for D (5 bases). With 3 bases removed from V and 1 base from J, the gap between germline ends came to 12 bases. The CDR3 has 15 amino acids. Germline loops: CDR1 MGHRA, CDR2 YSYEKL. CDR3 in amino acids: CASSQGGMGNTEAFF. The CDR3, as DNA: TGCGCCAGCAGCCAGGGGGGGATGGGGAACACTGAAGCTTTCTTT.

The rearrangement joins TRBV2 to TRBJ2-7, with no clear D. V was pared by 4 bases and J by 4 bases, with 8 bases between. This CDR3 has 12 amino acids. Germline V gene data show CDR1 as SNHLY and CDR2 as FYNNEI. The CDR3 DNA is TGTGCCAGCAGTGCCTACAGATACGAGCAGTACTTC. Translating it yields CASSAYRYEQYF. Drawing the rest from reference TRBV2 and TRBJ2-7, the complete variable domain is EPEVTQTPSHQVTQMGQEVILRCVPISNHLYFYWYRQILGQKVEFLVSFYNNEISEKSEIFDDQFSVERPDGSNFTLKIRSTKLEDSAMYFCASSAYRYEQYFGPGTRLTVT.

The sample holds a few counts of this clonotype. The rearrangement links TRBV7-8 to TRBJ2-3; D may be TRBD2 (6 bases). V was shortened by 1 base and J by 3 bases, with 14 bases between the two germline ends. Germline V gene sequence: CDR1 SGHVS, CDR2 FQNEAQ. This CDR3 has 16 amino acids. CDR3 DNA: TGTGCCAGCAGCTTAGAAGTGGCCGGGGGAACAGATACGCAGTATTTT. Translated, it gives CASSLEVAGGTDTQYF.

About this clonotype: A single base separates this from a much larger clone, so it may be a read error. The chain couples TRBV11-2 to TRBJ2-1, with 11 bases fitting TRBD2. This CDR3 is built from 15 residues. The germline V gene encodes CDR1 SGHAT and CDR2 FQNNGV. The CDR3 region has the DNA TGTGTCAGCAGCCTCGGGACTAGCGGATACAATGAGCAGTTCTTC. Its protein product is CVSSLGTSGYNEQFF.

This clonotype was seen a handful of times. The rearrangement joins TRBV7-9 to TRBJ2-7, with TRBD2 as a possible D gene (5 bases). Trimming shortened V by 1 base and J by 2 bases, and 9 bases separated the two germline ends. The CDR3 consists of 14 residues. The germline gives CDR1 SEHNR, CDR2 FQNEAQ (reference sequence). CDR3 in amino acids: CASSLEGVTYEQYF. DNA for the CDR3: TGTGCCAGCAGCTTAGAGGGAGTAACCTACGAGCAGTACTTC.

This clonotype was seen more than once but under ten times. The chain is built from TRBV4-1 and TRBJ1-6; D not resolved. Trimming pared 0 bases from V and 8 bases from J, leaving 5 bases between. There are 13 residues in the CDR3. Germline V gene data show CDR1 as MGHRA and CDR2 as YSYEKL. The CDR3 reads CASSQDRDSPLHF. The CDR3 DNA is TGCGCCAGCAGCCAAGATCGGGATTCACCCCTCCACTTT.

This clonotype has just a few counts. This chain uses TRBV2 with TRBJ2-1, with 7 bases identical to TRBD1. CDR1 SNHLY and CDR2 FYNNEI come from the germline V gene. V trimming: 2 bases; J trimming: 2 bases; junction bases outside the gene matches: 6. The CDR3 length is 16 residues. The CDR3 coding sequence is TGTGCCAGCAGTGAATCTAGGACAGGAGCCTACAATGAGCAGTTCTTC. As protein: CASSESRTGAYNEQFF.

The chain recombines TRBV7-9 with TRBJ1-1, with 8 nucleotides matching TRBD1. The CDR3 loop spans 15 amino acids. Trimming cost V 4 bases and J 4 bases; bases outside gene matches: 8. Per germline, CDR1 SEHNR and CDR2 FQNEAQ (reference sequence). CDR3 bases: TGTGCCAGCAGCTCCCAGGACAGGGAGGGCACTGAAGCTTTCTTT. Amino acids: CASSSQDREGTEAFF.

This clonotype has at least ten counts. The rearrangement links TRBV7-9 to TRBJ2-1, with no clear D. V was shortened by 5 bases and J by 5 bases, with 10 bases between the two germline ends. This CDR3 region has 13 residues. The germline gives CDR1 SEHNR, CDR2 FQNEAQ (reference sequence). CDR3 DNA: TGTGCCAGCAGCCTCTACAGAGACAATGAGCAGTTCTTC. Protein: CASSLYRDNEQFF.

The CDR3: CASRDPHVRGADTQYF. As DNA, the CDR3 is TGTGCCAGCAGAGACCCCCACGTCCGGGGGGCAGATACGCAGTATTTT. The chain recombines TRBV28 with TRBJ2-3, with 7 positions matching TRBD2. The trim removed 6 bases at V and 4 bases at J, leaving 13 bases unmatched. CDR3 length equals 16 residues. Per germline, CDR1 MDHEN and CDR2 SYDVKM.

The chain is built from TRBV28 and TRBJ2-7; D is unresolved. CDR3 length equals 12 residues. From germline, CDR1 is MDHEN and CDR2 SYDVKM. V was cut by 4 bases and J by 4 bases, with 8 bases left in between. CDR3 DNA sequence: TGTGCCAGCAGTTCCCAACGGTACGAGCAGTACTTC. Translation gives CASSSQRYEQYF.

This clonotype was found many times. V usage is TRBV4-3 and J usage is TRBJ2-1; D not certain. V was shortened by 1 base and J by 10 bases, with 11 bases between the two germline ends. The CDR3 extends over 13 amino acids. Germline-derived CDR1 and CDR2 are LGHNA and YSLEER. Here the CDR3 DNA reads TGCGCCAGCAGCCAAGCCCTCCCGTTAGAGCAGTTCTTC. Translating gives CASSQALPLEQFF.

This clonotype was observed a handful of times. The rearrangement joins TRBV4-3 to TRBJ2-7; TRBD2 matches 13 bases. In germline, CDR1 is LGHNA, CDR2 YSLEER. J gave up 3 bases and V 1 base, and 0 bases lay outside the gene matches. The CDR3 contains 15 residues. CDR3 sequence reads: CASSQGLAGGYEQYF. CDR3 nucleotides: TGCGCCAGCAGCCAAGGACTAGCGGGAGGCTACGAGCAGTACTTC.

Here the CDR3 DNA reads TGCAGCGTTAGATCGGACACTTTTCGAACAGATACGCAGTATTTT. The encoded protein is CSVRSDTFRTDTQYF. This chain joins TRBV29-1 and TRBJ2-3; possibly TRBD1 for D (5 bases). CDR1 SQVTM and CDR2 ANQGSEA come from the germline V gene. Trimming left V 5 bases short and J 3 bases short, with 18 bases between. The length of the CDR3 is 15 residues.

This clonotype was counted between two and nine times. CDR3 nucleotide sequence: TGCAGCGTAGGAGACATTTATGGCTACACCTTC. Translation: CSVGDIYGYTF. V and J are TRBV29-1 and TRBJ1-2; no reliable D call. The CDR3 runs to 11 residues. V lost 6 bases, J lost 5 bases, and 10 bases lay in between. Germline V CDR1 and CDR2: SQVTM, ANQGSEA.

J is TRBJ2-7 and V is TRBV27, with 7 nucleotides matching TRBD1. In germline, CDR1 is MNHEY, CDR2 SMNVEV (reference sequence). The CDR3 is made up of 12 amino acids. V lost 6 bases to trimming and J lost 6 bases; unmatched junction nucleotides: 5. The CDR3 region is CASSKQGIEQYF. The CDR3 nucleotides are TGTGCCAGCAGCAAACAGGGGATCGAGCAGTACTTC.

In its sample, this clonotype was seen a few times. The V and J genes are TRBV13 and TRBJ1-1, with D hard to call. The CDR3 contains 14 residues. The V and J ends lost 5 bases and 3 bases respectively, with 13 bases between them. Germline V gene lookup returns CDR1 PRHDT and CDR2 FYEKMQ (reference sequence). CDR3 region: CASSGPYRYTEAFF. The CDR3 region has the DNA TGTGCCAGCAGCGGTCCCTATAGGTACACTGAAGCTTTCTTT.

This clonotype was found a few times. The chain recombines TRBV10-3 with TRBJ2-7, with D unclear. V was clipped by 2 bases and J by 1 base, with 12 bases between them. From germline, CDR1 is ENHRY and CDR2 SYGVKD. This CDR3 spans 15 amino acids. Here the CDR3 DNA reads TGTGCCATCAGTGAGGTAGGGTCGGGTTCCTACGAGCAGTACTTC. As protein: CAISEVGSGSYEQYF.